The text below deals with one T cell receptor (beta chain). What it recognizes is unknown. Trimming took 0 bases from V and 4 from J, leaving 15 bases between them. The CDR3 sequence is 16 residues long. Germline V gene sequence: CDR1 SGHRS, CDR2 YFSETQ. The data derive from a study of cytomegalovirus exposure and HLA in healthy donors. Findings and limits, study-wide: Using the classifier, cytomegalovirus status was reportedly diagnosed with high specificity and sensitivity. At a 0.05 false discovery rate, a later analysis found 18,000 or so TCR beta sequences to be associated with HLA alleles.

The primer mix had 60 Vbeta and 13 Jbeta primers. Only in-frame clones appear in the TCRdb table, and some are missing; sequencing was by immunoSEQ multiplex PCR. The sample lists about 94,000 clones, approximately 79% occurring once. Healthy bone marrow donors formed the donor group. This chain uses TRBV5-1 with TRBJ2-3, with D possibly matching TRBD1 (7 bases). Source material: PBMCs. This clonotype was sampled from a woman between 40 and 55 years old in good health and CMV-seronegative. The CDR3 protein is CASSLATGQRADTQYF. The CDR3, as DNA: TGCGCCAGCAGCTTGGCGACAGGGCAGCGGGCAGATACGCAGTATTTT.